The rows below give T cell receptor beta chains drawn from one sample of a study of neoadjuvant anti-PD-1 for oral cavity cancer. Using immunoSEQ multiplex PCR, the repertoire was profiled, and TCRdb retains in-frame clones only, with some absent. Altogether 20,000 to 25,000 clones are present, 25% to 30% being singletons, with the ten largest covering over 15%. Sequenced here: tumor tissue, sampled after nivolumab (anti-PD-1) treatment. The receptors stem from a person between 40 and 79 years old with oral cavity squamous cell carcinoma. Both conserved end residues are part of each CDR3. D genes are given only for firm matches. Clone size appears in some rows only: once, few, many, or a class for an expanded clone.

D	size	length	V	J	DNA	CDR3
-	-	15	TRBV6-5	TRBJ1-3	TGTGCCAGCAGTTACTCGTACACCTCTGGAAACACCATATATTTT	CASSYSYTSGNTIYF
-	-	15	TRBV9	TRBJ2-1	TGTGCCAGCAGCATGCGGGTAAGGGGATCGAATGAGCAGTTCTTC	CASSMRVRGSNEQFF
-	-	12	TRBV28	TRBJ1-2	TGTGCCAGCAGTTTAGGAGGGGAAGGCTACACCTTC	CASSLGGEGYTF
-	-	15	TRBV14	TRBJ1-1	TGTGCCAGCAGCCAGACTGGGTCCCCGAACACTGAAGCTTTCTTT	CASSQTGSPNTEAFF
TRBD2	-	16	TRBV7-9	TRBJ2-1	TGTGCCAGCAGCTTAGGGACGGGAGGGCCTCCGGATGAGCAGTTCTTC	CASSLGTGGPPDEQFF
-	-	17	TRBV27	TRBJ2-7	TGTGCCAGCAGCCAGACACTTTGGGGAGACCCCTTGGACGAGCAGTACTTC	CASSQTLWGDPLDEQYF
TRBD1	-	15	TRBV5-4	TRBJ2-7	TGTGCCAGCAGTCGTGGTGGGACAGGGGAGCGCGAGCAGTACTTC	CASSRGGTGEREQYF
-	few	15	TRBV18	TRBJ2-5	TGTGCCAGCTCACCCCTCTCCGGGGGAAAAGAGACCCAGTACTTC	CASSPLSGGKETQYF
TRBD2	-	15	TRBV19	TRBJ2-7	TGTGCCAGTAGTCTAACCGGGGGGAACTCCTACGAGCAGTACTTC	CASSLTGGNSYEQYF
-	-	15	TRBV30	TRBJ1-5	TGTGCCTGGGGAAAAGGGGAATCGCGCAATCAGCCCCAGCATTTT	CAWGKGESRNQPQHF
-	few	13	TRBV28	TRBJ1-2	TGTGCCAGCAGTTTATTCGGGGGTTTAAGCTACACCTTC	CASSLFGGLSYTF
-	-	14	TRBV11-2	TRBJ2-7	TGTGCCAGCAGCCCACTGGACGTCCGCTACGAGCAGTACTTC	CASSPLDVRYEQYF
-	few	11	TRBV18	TRBJ2-7	TGTGCCAGCTCCCGCTCCTACGAGCAGTACTTC	CASSRSYEQYF
-	few	13	TRBV15	TRBJ1-2	TGTGCCACCAGCAGAGAGGCCGGGTATGGCTACACCTTC	CATSREAGYGYTF
-	-	16	TRBV5-1	TRBJ2-6	TGCGCCAGCAGCCCCTGGATCGACCTAGGGGCCAACGTCCTGACTTTC	CASSPWIDLGANVLTF
-	-	13	TRBV6-5	TRBJ1-5	TGTGCCAGCAGGCAAGGGACGGATCAGCCCCAGCATTTT	CASRQGTDQPQHF
TRBD1	-	15	TRBV5-1	TRBJ2-3	TGCGCCAGCAGCTTGGGACAGGGGATGACAGATACGCAGTATTTT	CASSLGQGMTDTQYF
TRBD2	-	18	TRBV28	TRBJ2-7	TGTGCCAGCAGTTGGTCGAAACGAGAGCGGGAGCCGTCCTACGAGCAGTACTTC	CASSWSKREREPSYEQYF
TRBD1	-	15	TRBV5-6	TRBJ2-4	TGTGCCAGCAGCTGGGCCGGGACAGGGTCCAACATTCAGTACTTC	CASSWAGTGSNIQYF
-	-	16	TRBV5-4	TRBJ2-6	TGTGCCAGCAGCTCCCCCGACTTGGGGGGGGCCAACGTCCTGACTTTC	CASSSPDLGGANVLTF
TRBD1	-	12	TRBV29-1	TRBJ2-7	TGCAGCGTTCGAGACAGGGGATACGAGCAGTACTTC	CSVRDRGYEQYF
TRBD2	-	13	TRBV29-1	TRBJ2-7	TGCAGCGTTGTATATGGGAGGGCCTACGAGCAGTACTTC	CSVVYGRAYEQYF
-	-	11	TRBV29-1	TRBJ1-2	TGCAGCGTTACCGAGACGGAAGGCTACACCTTC	CSVTETEGYTF